This T cell receptor beta chain was profiled in a study of blood T cell repertoires in COVID-19. Measured with immunoSEQ multiplex PCR; TCRdb has only the in-frame clones, and not every one. The table shows fewer than 120,000 clones, with approximately 67% occurring only once. Unmatched junction bases numbered 12, after V lost 10 bases and J lost 4 bases. This CDR3 spans 14 amino acids. CDR1 is SNHLY, CDR2 FYNNEI, per germline. J is TRBJ2-7 and V is TRBV2, with 8 bases identical to TRBD2. The TCR was taken from an older woman with acute or convalescent COVID-19. The specimen sequenced was peripheral blood. The DNA of the CDR3 is TGTGCCACCCAGACCCGGGGGGGCCTTTACGAGCAGTACTTC. Its protein product is CATQTRGGLYEQYF. Based on the CDR3 plus reference TRBV2 and TRBJ2-7, the full variable domain is EPEVTQTPSHQVTQMGQEVILRCVPISNHLYFYWYRQILGQKVEFLVSFYNNEISEKSEIFDDQFSVERPDGSNFTLKIRSTKLEDSAMYFCATQTRGGLYEQYFGPGTRLTVT.